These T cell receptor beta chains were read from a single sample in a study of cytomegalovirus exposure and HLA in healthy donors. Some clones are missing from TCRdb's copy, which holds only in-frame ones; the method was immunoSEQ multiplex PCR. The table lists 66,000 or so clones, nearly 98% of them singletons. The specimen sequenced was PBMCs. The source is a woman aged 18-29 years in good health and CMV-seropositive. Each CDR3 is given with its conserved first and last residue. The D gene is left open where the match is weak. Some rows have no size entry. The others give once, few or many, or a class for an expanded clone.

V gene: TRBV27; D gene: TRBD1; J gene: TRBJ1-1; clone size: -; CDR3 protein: CASSPGTGVMNTEAFF; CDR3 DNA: TGTGCCAGCAGTCCCGGGACAGGGGTTATGAACACTGAAGCTTTCTTT
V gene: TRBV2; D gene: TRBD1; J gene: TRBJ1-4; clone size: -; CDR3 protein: CASSPLAETGVNEKLFF; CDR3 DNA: TGTGCCAGCAGTCCTCTGGCCGAGACAGGGGTAAATGAAAAACTGTTTTTT
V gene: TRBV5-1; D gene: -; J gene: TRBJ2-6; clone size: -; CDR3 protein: CASSPRGAAGANVLTF; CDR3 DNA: TGCGCCAGCAGCCCCCGGGGGGCAGCCGGGGCCAACGTCCTGACTTTC
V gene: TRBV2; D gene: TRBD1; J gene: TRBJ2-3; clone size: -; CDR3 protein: CATGQGTDTQYF; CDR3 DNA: TGTGCCACGGGACAGGGCACAGATACGCAGTATTTT
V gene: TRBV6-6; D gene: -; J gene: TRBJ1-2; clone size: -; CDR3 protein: CASSFPDTNYGYTF; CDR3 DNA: TGTGCCAGCAGTTTCCCTGACACTAACTATGGCTACACCTTC
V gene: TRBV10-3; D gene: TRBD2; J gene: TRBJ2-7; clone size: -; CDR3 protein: CAISQGGYEQYF; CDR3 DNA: TGTGCCATCAGCCAGGGAGGGTACGAGCAGTACTTC
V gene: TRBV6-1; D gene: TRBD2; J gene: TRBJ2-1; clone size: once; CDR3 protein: CASSDQLAGGPGGDNEQFF; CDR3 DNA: TGTGCCAGCAGTGACCAACTAGCGGGAGGGCCGGGGGGCGATAATGAGCAGTTCTTC
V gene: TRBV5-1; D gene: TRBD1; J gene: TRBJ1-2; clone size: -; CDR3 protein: CASSWEQGKVYGYTF; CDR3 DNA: TGCGCCAGCAGCTGGGAACAGGGGAAGGTCTATGGCTACACCTTC
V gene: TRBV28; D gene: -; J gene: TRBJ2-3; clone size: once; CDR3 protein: CASSLWGAGTDTQYF; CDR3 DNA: TGTGCCAGCAGTTTATGGGGGGCCGGCACAGATACGCAGTATTTT
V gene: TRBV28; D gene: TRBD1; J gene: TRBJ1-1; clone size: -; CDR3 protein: CASISFKGARNTEAFF; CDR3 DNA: TGTGCCAGCATCTCTTTTAAGGGGGCGAGAAACACTGAAGCTTTCTTT
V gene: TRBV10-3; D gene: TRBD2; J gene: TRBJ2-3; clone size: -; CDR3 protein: CAISERELSTDTQYF; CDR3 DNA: TGTGCCATCAGCGAGCGGGAACTGAGCACAGATACGCAGTATTTT
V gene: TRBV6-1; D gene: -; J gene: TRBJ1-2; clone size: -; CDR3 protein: CASSERGWAPKDGYTF; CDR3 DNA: TGTGCCAGCAGTGAAAGGGGGTGGGCCCCCAAGGATGGCTACACCTTC
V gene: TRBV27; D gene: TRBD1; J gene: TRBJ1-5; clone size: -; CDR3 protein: CASSFWRGQGSQPQHF; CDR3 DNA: TGTGCCAGCAGTTTTTGGCGGGGACAGGGCTCTCAGCCCCAGCATTTT
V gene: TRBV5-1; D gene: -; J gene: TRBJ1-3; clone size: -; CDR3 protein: CASSLGRVKGNTIYF; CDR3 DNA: TGCGCCAGCAGCTTGGGTCGGGTGAAAGGAAACACCATATATTTT
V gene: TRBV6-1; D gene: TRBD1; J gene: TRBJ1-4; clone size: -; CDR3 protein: CASSMRQGWDEKLFF; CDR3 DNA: TGTGCCAGCAGTATGCGACAGGGTTGGGATGAAAAACTGTTTTTT
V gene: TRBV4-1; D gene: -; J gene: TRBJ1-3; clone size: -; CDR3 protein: CASSQGAQPLFF; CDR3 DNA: TGCGCCAGCAGCCAGGGGGCTCAGCCCCTCTTTTTT
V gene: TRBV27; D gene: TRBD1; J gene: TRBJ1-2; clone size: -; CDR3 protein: CASSPSRDRGFYGYTF; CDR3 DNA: TGTGCCAGCAGTCCGAGTCGGGACAGGGGGTTTTATGGCTACACCTTC
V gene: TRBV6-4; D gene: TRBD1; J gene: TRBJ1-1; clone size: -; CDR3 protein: CASSDRAGTEAFF; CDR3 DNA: TGTGCCAGCTCTGACAGGGCAGGGACTGAAGCTTTCTTT
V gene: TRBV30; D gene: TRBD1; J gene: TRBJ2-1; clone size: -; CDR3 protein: CAWSGQVGEQFF; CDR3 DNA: TGTGCCTGGAGCGGACAGGTGGGGGAGCAGTTCTTC
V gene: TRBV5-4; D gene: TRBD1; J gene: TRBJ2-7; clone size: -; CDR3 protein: CASSIDRVGEQYF; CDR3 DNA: TGTGCCAGCAGCATAGACAGGGTTGGGGAGCAGTACTTC
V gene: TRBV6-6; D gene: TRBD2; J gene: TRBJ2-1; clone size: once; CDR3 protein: CASSYTGGPNNEQFF; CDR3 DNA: TGTGCCAGCAGTTACACGGGAGGCCCAAACAATGAGCAGTTCTTC
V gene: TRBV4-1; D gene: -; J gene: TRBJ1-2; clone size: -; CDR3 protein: CASSPQRGSGHLRLTNYGYTF; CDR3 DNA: TGCGCCAGCAGCCCCCAAAGGGGTTCCGGGCATCTGCGCCTCACTAACTATGGCTACACCTTC
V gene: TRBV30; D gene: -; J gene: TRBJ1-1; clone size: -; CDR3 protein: CAWSGGRDTEAFF; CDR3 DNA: TGTGCCTGGAGTGGCGGGCGGGACACTGAAGCTTTCTTT
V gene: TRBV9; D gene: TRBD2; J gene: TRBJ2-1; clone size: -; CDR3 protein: CASSAGLWGGSSYNEQFF; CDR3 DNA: TGTGCCAGCAGCGCCGGGTTATGGGGCGGGAGTTCCTACAATGAGCAGTTCTTC
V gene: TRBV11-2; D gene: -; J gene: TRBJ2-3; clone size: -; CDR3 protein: CASSLDLTIPDTQYF; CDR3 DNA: TGTGCCAGCAGCTTAGATCTAACTATCCCAGATACGCAGTATTTT
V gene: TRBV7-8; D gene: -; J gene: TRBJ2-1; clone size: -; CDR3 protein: CASQLAGLYNEQFF; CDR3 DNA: TGTGCCAGCCAACTGGCGGGACTTTACAATGAGCAGTTCTTC
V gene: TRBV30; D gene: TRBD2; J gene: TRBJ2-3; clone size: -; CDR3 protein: CAWELAGDTDTQYF; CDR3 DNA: TGTGCCTGGGAATTAGCGGGTGACACAGATACGCAGTATTTT
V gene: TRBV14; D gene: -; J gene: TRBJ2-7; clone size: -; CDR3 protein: CASSQDLISGEQYF; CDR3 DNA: TGTGCCAGCAGCCAAGATCTCATTTCGGGGGAGCAGTACTTC
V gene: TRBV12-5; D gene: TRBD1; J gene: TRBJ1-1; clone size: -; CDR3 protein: CASGLGGQAWTEAFF; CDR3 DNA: TGTGCTAGTGGTTTGGGGGGACAGGCGTGGACTGAAGCTTTCTTT
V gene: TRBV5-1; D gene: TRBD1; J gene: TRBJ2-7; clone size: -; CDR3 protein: CASSLQGQGAYEQYF; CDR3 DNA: TGCGCCAGCAGCTTACAAGGACAGGGGGCCTACGAGCAGTACTTC
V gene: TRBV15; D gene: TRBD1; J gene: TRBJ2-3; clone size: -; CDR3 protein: CATSRELTGAADTQYF; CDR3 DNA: TGTGCCACCAGCAGAGAGTTGACAGGGGCGGCAGATACGCAGTATTTT
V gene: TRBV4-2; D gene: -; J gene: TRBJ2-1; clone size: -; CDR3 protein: CASSQGLGVRTNEQFF; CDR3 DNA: TGTGCCAGCAGCCAAGGGTTAGGGGTTAGGACAAATGAGCAGTTCTTC
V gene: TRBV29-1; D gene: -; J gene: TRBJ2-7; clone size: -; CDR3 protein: CSVAEGAYEQYF; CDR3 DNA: TGCAGCGTTGCCGAGGGGGCCTACGAGCAGTACTTC
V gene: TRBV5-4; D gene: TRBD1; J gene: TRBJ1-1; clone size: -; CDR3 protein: CASSSRGKNTEAFF; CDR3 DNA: TGTGCCAGCAGTTCCAGGGGGAAGAACACTGAAGCTTTCTTT
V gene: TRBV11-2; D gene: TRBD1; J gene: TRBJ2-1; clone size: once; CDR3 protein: CASSSNGQGRGEQFF; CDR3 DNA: TGTGCCAGCAGCTCCAACGGACAGGGCCGGGGTGAGCAGTTCTTC
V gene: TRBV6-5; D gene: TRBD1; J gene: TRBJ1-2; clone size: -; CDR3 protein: CASSYSRGGHGYTF; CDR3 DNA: TGTGCCAGCAGTTACTCTAGAGGGGGCCATGGCTACACCTTC
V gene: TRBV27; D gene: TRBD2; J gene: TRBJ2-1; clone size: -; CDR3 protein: CASSLGLAGDNEQFF; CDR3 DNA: TGTGCCAGCAGTTTAGGGCTAGCGGGAGACAATGAGCAGTTCTTC
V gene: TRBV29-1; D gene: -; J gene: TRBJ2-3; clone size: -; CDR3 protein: CSVSVISTDTQYF; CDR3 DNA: TGCAGCGTTTCGGTGATTAGCACAGATACGCAGTATTTT
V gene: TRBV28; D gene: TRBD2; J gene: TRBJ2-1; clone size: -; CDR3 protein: CASTLTSGRYLYNEQFF; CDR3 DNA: TGTGCCAGCACTCTCACTAGCGGGAGGTACCTATACAATGAGCAGTTCTTC
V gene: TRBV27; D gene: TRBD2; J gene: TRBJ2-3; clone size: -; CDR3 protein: CASSLGGSETDTQYF; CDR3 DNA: TGTGCCAGCAGTTTAGGCGGGAGCGAGACAGATACGCAGTATTTT
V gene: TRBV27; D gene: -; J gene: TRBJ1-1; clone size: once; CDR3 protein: CASSESGFDGNTEAFF; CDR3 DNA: TGTGCCAGCAGTGAGTCCGGGTTTGACGGGAACACTGAAGCTTTCTTT
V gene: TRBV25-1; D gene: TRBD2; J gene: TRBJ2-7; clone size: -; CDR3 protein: CASSESLAGAREQYF; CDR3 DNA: TGTGCCAGCAGTGAGAGCCTAGCGGGAGCTCGGGAGCAGTACTTC
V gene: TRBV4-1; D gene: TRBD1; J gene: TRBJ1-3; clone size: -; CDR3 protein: CASSPDRAWGNTIYF; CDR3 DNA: TGCGCCAGCAGCCCGGACAGGGCGTGGGGAAACACCATATATTTT
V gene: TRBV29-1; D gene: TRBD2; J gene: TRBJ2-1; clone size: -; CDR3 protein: CSVEGLAGVPGKYNEQFF; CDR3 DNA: TGCAGCGTTGAAGGGCTAGCGGGAGTTCCGGGGAAATACAATGAGCAGTTCTTC
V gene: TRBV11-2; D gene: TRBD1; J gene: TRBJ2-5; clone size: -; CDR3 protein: CASSPQTGVGETQYF; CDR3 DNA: TGTGCCAGCAGCCCTCAGACAGGGGTAGGAGAGACCCAGTACTTC
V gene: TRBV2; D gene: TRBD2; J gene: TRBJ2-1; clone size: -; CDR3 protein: CASSASGLAGSEQFF; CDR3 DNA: TGTGCCAGCAGTGCGTCGGGACTAGCGGGAAGTGAGCAGTTCTTC
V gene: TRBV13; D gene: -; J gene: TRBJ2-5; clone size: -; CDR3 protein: CASSSRGQETQYF; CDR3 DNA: TGTGCCAGCAGCAGTCGGGGTCAAGAGACCCAGTACTTC
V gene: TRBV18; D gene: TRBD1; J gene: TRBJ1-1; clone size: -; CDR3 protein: CASSLPGTGSNEAFF; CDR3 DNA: TGTGCCAGCTCACTTCCCGGGACAGGGTCCAATGAAGCTTTCTTT
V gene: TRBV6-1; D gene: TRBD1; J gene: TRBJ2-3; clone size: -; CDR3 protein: CASTGQAFADTQYF; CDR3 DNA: TGTGCCAGTACGGGACAGGCGTTTGCAGATACGCAGTATTTT
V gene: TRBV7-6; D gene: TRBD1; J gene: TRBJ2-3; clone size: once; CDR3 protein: CASSLGTGGSRTQYF; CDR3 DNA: TGTGCCAGCAGCTTAGGGACAGGGGGCTCACGAACGCAGTATTTT
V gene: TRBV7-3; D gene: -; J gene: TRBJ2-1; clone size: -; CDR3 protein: CASSPPGRNNEQFF; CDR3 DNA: TGTGCCAGCAGCCCCCCTGGCAGAAACAATGAGCAGTTCTTC
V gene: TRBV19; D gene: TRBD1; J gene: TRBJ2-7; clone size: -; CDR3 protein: CASSIRQGTHEQYF; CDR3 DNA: TGTGCCAGTAGTATTCGACAGGGTACCCACGAGCAGTACTTC
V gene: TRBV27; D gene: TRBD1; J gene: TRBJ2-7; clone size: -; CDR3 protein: CASSSYRGRNYEQYF; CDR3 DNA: TGTGCCAGCAGTTCTTACAGGGGGCGAAACTACGAGCAGTACTTC
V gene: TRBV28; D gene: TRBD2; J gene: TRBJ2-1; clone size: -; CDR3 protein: CASSPRGLAGTNEQFF; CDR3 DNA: TGTGCCAGCAGTCCCAGGGGACTAGCGGGAACCAATGAGCAGTTCTTC
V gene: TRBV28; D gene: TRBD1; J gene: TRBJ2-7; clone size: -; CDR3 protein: CASSLGTGQQYF; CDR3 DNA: TGTGCCAGCAGTTTAGGGACAGGGCAGCAGTACTTC
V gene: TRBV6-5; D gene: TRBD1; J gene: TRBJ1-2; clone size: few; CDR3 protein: CASSYSTGGYGYTF; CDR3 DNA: TGTGCCAGCAGTTACTCGACAGGGGGCTATGGCTACACCTTC
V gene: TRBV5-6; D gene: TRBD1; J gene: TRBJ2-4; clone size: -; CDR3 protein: CASSLDPGTGALNIQYF; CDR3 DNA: TGTGCCAGCAGCTTGGACCCCGGGACAGGGGCCTTAAACATTCAGTACTTC
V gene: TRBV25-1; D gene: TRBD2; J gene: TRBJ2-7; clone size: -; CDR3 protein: CASSPANRGAYEQYF; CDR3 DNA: TGTGCCAGCAGTCCCGCTAATCGGGGGGCCTACGAGCAGTACTTC